What follows are 25 T cell receptor beta chains derived from one specimen sequenced in a study of blood T cell repertoires in COVID-19. Profiled with immunoSEQ multiplex PCR; TCRdb holds only in-frame clones, not every one. The table lists hundreds of thousands of clones, about 83% of them singletons. The sequenced sample was peripheral blood. The receptors originated from a woman aged 45-65 years with acute or convalescent COVID-19.

The chain combines TRBV28 with TRBJ1-4; 10 nucleotides match TRBD1. V lost 5 bases and J lost 2; bases outside the gene matches: 5. The CDR3 has 16 amino acids. Germline V gene data show CDR1 as MDHEN and CDR2 as SYDVKM. The CDR3 is CASSTGQGGTNEKLFF. The CDR3 DNA is TGTGCCAGCAGTACCGGACAGGGGGGTACTAATGAAAAACTGTTTTTT.

The chain joins TRBV27 to TRBJ2-1; 8 nucleotides line up with TRBD2. CDR3 length equals 16 residues. Per the germline V gene, CDR1 is MNHEY and CDR2 is SMNVEV (reference sequence). Losses at the gene ends were 0 bases for V and 2 bases for J; bases not matched to a gene: 3. In nucleotides, the CDR3 is TGTGCCAGCAGTTTATCAACGGGAGGGGCCTACAATGAGCAGTTCTTC. It yields the protein CASSLSTGGAYNEQFF.

The chain joins TRBV3-1 (or the pseudogene TRBV3-2) to TRBJ1-5; a possible D gene is TRBD1 (5 bases). Trimming shortened V by 3 bases and J by 9 bases, and 18 bases separated the two germline ends. Germline V gene lookup returns CDR1 LGHDT and CDR2 YNNKEL (reference sequence). The length of the CDR3 is 15 residues. The CDR3: CASSQYYGAQGPQHF. The CDR3 coding sequence is TGTGCCAGCAGCCAGTACTATGGGGCCCAGGGGCCCCAGCATTTT.

This clone showed up just a few times. This chain joins TRBV5-1 and TRBJ2-2; 8 bases match TRBD2. The germline CDR1 and CDR2 sequences are SGHRS and YFSETQ. Unmatched junction bases numbered 1, after V lost 3 bases and J lost 0 bases. This CDR3 has 15 residues. The CDR3 nucleotides read TGCGCCAGCAGCTGGGGACTAGCGAACACCGGGGAGCTGTTTTTT. It specifies CASSWGLANTGELFF.

V and J are TRBV30 and TRBJ2-1; 11 nucleotides match TRBD2. The germline CDR1 and CDR2 sequences are GTSNPN and SVGIG (reference sequence). The CDR3 extends over 13 amino acids. V gave up 0 bases and J gave up 10 bases; unmatched junction bases: 2. Here the CDR3 reads CAWSVLAGEEQFF. CDR3 sequence (DNA): TGTGCCTGGAGTGTACTAGCGGGGGAAGAGCAGTTCTTC.

CDR3 loop: CASSPHTYEQYF. The DNA of the CDR3 is TGTGCCAGCAGTCCGCACACCTACGAGCAGTACTTC. The chain links TRBV27 to TRBJ2-7, with D unresolved. This CDR3 has 12 amino acids. Germline V lookup: CDR1 MNHEY, CDR2 SMNVEV (reference sequence). V lost 5 bases and J lost 2, with 7 bases in between.

Comment on this clone: The identical CDR3 is also encoded by other nucleotide sequences in the sample. The chain recombines TRBV5-1 with TRBJ1-4, with 9 bases aligning to TRBD1. This CDR3 has 14 amino acids. Germline values: CDR1 SGHRS, CDR2 YFSETQ. After removal of 2 bases from V and 6 bases from J, the junction contained 2 bases not matched to a gene. This CDR3 reads CASSLQGADEKLFF. The CDR3 bases are TGCGCCAGCAGCTTACAGGGGGCGGATGAAAAACTGTTTTTT.

The chain employs TRBV19 and TRBJ1-3, with D possibly TRBD1 on 5 matching bases. The CDR3 loop spans 15 amino acids. Germline assignment: CDR1 LNHDA and CDR2 SQIVND (reference sequence). V lost 4 bases, J lost 4 bases, and 14 bases lay in between. CDR3 region: CASSTDSAGGNTIYF. CDR3 in DNA: TGTGCCAGTAGTACCGACAGTGCAGGGGGAAACACCATATATTTT. Drawing the rest from reference TRBV19 and TRBJ1-3, the complete variable domain is DGGITQSPKYLFRKEGQNVTLSCEQNLNHDAMYWYRQDPGQGLRLIYYSQIVNDFQKGDIAEGYSVSREKKESFPLTVTSAQKNPTAFYLCASSTDSAGGNTIYFGEGSWLTVV.

This clone was recorded once. The chain joins TRBV18 to TRBJ2-3; TRBD2 aligns across 8 bases. CDR3 length: 17 residues. V was clipped by 1 base and J by 5 bases; unmatched bases: 11. Germline V gene data show CDR1 as KGHSH and CDR2 as LQKENI. The CDR3 spells CASSPRRAAGDQDTQYF. DNA for the CDR3: TGTGCCAGCTCACCACGAAGAGCAGCGGGAGATCAAGATACGCAGTATTTT. The full variable domain, rest sourced from reference TRBV18 and TRBJ2-3, is NAGVMQNPRHLVRRRGQEARLRCSPMKGHSHVYWYRQLPEEGLKFMVYLQKENIIDESGMPKERFSAEFPKEGPSILRIQQVVRGDSAAYFCASSPRRAAGDQDTQYFGPGTRLTVL.

The rearrangement uses TRBV2 and TRBJ2-7; 9 nucleotides align to TRBD2. The germline CDR1 and CDR2 sequences are SNHLY and FYNNEI. The V segment lost 8 bases and the J segment 2 bases; nucleotides outside the gene matches: 7. The CDR3 has 14 amino acids. CDR3 nucleotides: TGTGCCAGCGCACTAGCGGGCGGACCCTACGAGCAGTACTTC. Its translation is CASALAGGPYEQYF.

The chain is built from TRBV6-5 and TRBJ2-3; D possibly corresponds to TRBD2 (5 bases). V lost 7 bases and J lost 0, with 8 bases in between. CDR3 length: 13 amino acids. Per the germline V gene, CDR1 is MNHEY and CDR2 is SVGAGI. The CDR3 nucleotides are TGTGCCAGCACGGTAGCGAGCACAGATACGCAGTATTTT. Residues: CASTVASTDTQYF.

This chain joins TRBV18 and TRBJ1-2, with D perhaps TRBD1 (6 bases). V dropped 3 bases and J dropped 8 bases, with 19 bases sitting between them. Per germline, CDR1 KGHSH and CDR2 LQKENI. The CDR3 spans 15 residues. The CDR3 region is CASSPLTGQTEGYTF. The CDR3 nucleotides are TGTGCCAGCTCACCGCTTACCGGACAGACAGAGGGCTACACCTTC.

This clone was counted a few times. The chain combines TRBV29-1 with TRBJ1-5, with TRBD1 as a possible D gene (5 bases). CDR3 size: 15 residues. Looked up from germline, CDR1 is SQVTM and CDR2 is ANQGSEA. The ends were cut back, 8 bases at V and 0 bases at J, with 17 bases in the middle. CDR3 bases: TGCAGCCATGGGGCACCGAAAAATAGCAATCAGCCCCAGCATTTT. Protein product: CSHGAPKNSNQPQHF. The full variable domain, with the rest looked up from reference TRBV29-1 and TRBJ1-5, is SAVISQKPSRDICQRGTSLTIQCQVDSQVTMMFWYRQQPGQSLTLIATANQGSEATYESGFVIDKFPISRPNLTFSTLTVSNMSPEDSSIYLCSHGAPKNSNQPQHFGDGTRLSIL.

This rearrangement joins TRBV9 to TRBJ2-1, with TRBD2 matching over 10 bases. This CDR3 is built from 16 residues. J gave up 6 bases and V 0 bases, and 6 bases lay outside the gene matches. Germline CDR1 reads SGDLS; CDR2 reads YYNGEE. The CDR3, as DNA: TGTGCCAGCAGCGTAGTAGGTAGCGGGGGGATCAATGAGCAGTTCTTC. It is translated as CASSVVGSGGINEQFF. Variable domain in full (rest from reference TRBV9 and TRBJ2-1): DSGVTQTPKHLITATGQRVTLRCSPRSGDLSVYWYQQSLDQGLQFLIQYYNGEERAKGNILERFSAQQFPDLHSELNLSSLELGDSALYFCASSVVGSGGINEQFFGPGTRLTVL.

Note on this clone: A single base separates this from a much larger clone, so it may be a read error. The same CDR3 can be traced to other DNA sequences in this sample. The CDR3 bases are TGTGCCAGCAGCTTAGACCGGGACACTGAAGCTTTCTTT. Its translation is CASSLDRDTEAFF. This sequence joins TRBV11-2 and TRBJ1-1; D gene uncertain. Germline V lookup: CDR1 SGHAT, CDR2 FQNNGV. Deletions cut 0 bases from V and 3 bases from J, with 5 bases between. CDR3 length: 13 amino acids.

This clone was found once. The V and J genes are TRBV6-4 and TRBJ1-1, with D uncertain. Trimming stripped 5 bases from V and 8 bases from J, with 21 bases between. Germline V gives CDR1 MRHNA, CDR2 SNTAGT. The CDR3 is made up of 15 amino acids. CDR3 sequence reads: CASSPLRYRLGEAFF. The DNA of the CDR3 is TGTGCCAGCAGTCCTCTCCGATACAGACTAGGCGAAGCTTTCTTT.

This chain joins TRBV4-1 and TRBJ2-4, with 7 positions matching TRBD1. The CDR3 totals 18 residues. After removal of 2 bases from V and 4 bases from J, the junction contained 14 bases not matched to a gene. Germline V lookup: CDR1 MGHRA, CDR2 YSYEKL. The CDR3 reads CASSQYGTVRPLKNIQYF. CDR3 DNA sequence: TGCGCCAGCAGCCAATACGGGACAGTCCGACCCCTAAAAAACATTCAGTACTTC.

The chain employs TRBV4-1 and TRBJ1-6; 8 bases agree with TRBD1. Germline-derived CDR1 and CDR2 are MGHRA and YSYEKL. The CDR3 is made up of 17 amino acids. J lost 4 bases, V lost 1 base, and 6 bases had no gene match. As DNA, the CDR3 is TGCGCCAGCAGCCAAGGTACAGGGGGAGGTTATAATTCACCCCTCCACTTT. This codes for CASSQGTGGGYNSPLHF.

This clone was picked up one time. The chain carries TRBV11-2 and TRBJ2-1; D possibly corresponds to TRBD1 (5 bases). Germline V gives CDR1 SGHAT, CDR2 FQNNGV. V was shortened by 1 base and J by 5 bases, with 9 bases between the two germline ends. The CDR3 loop spans 14 amino acids. The CDR3 sequence: CASSLARDNNEQFF. In DNA, the CDR3 is TGTGCCAGCAGCTTAGCCAGGGATAACAATGAGCAGTTCTTC.

This chain connects TRBV2 to TRBJ1-4, with 10 bases fitting TRBD1. The germline gives CDR1 SNHLY, CDR2 FYNNEI. There are 16 residues in the CDR3. V lost 8 bases to trimming and J lost 8 bases; unmatched junction nucleotides: 14. In nucleotides, the CDR3 is TGTGCCAGCCATCTGCCGCTGGGGGACAGGGGCGAAAAACTGTTTTTT. Translated: CASHLPLGDRGEKLFF.

V usage is TRBV3-1 (or the pseudogene TRBV3-2) and J usage is TRBJ1-1; D is possibly TRBD1 (6 bases). Germline V lookup: CDR1 LGHDT, CDR2 YNNKEL (reference sequence). The CDR3 runs 15 residues. V lost 5 bases, J lost 5 bases, and 18 bases lay in between. The CDR3 nucleotides read TGTGCCAGCAGCTATCAGACCAGGGGAAGAACTGAAGCTTTCTTT. Residues: CASSYQTRGRTEAFF.

The rearrangement links TRBV11-2 to TRBJ1-1, with 9 bases that match TRBD1. Losses at the gene ends were 7 bases for V and 5 bases for J; bases not matched to a gene: 8. There are 14 residues in the CDR3. CDR1 and CDR2 from the germline V gene are SGHAT and FQNNGV. CDR3 loop: CASNPHRGRTEAFF. Written as DNA, the CDR3 is TGTGCCAGCAATCCGCACAGGGGGCGGACTGAAGCTTTCTTT.

V and J are TRBV3-1 (or the pseudogene TRBV3-2) and TRBJ2-7, with a tentative D call TRBD1 (5 bases). Germline CDR1 and CDR2: LGHDT and YNNKEL (reference sequence). The CDR3 consists of 16 residues. V lost 1 base and J lost 2, with 15 bases in between. Here the CDR3 reads CASSQVDLTDTYEQYF. DNA of the CDR3: TGTGCCAGCAGCCAAGTGGATTTGACAGACACCTACGAGCAGTACTTC.

The chain is built from TRBV18 and TRBJ2-7, with unresolved D. Germline-derived CDR1 and CDR2 are KGHSH and LQKENI. CDR3 size: 12 residues. The V end lost 3 bases, the J end lost 3 bases, and 6 bases lay between the germline ends. CDR3 bases: TGTGCCAGCTCACCTGAGATCTACGAGCAGTACTTC. Protein: CASSPEIYEQYF.

The gene calls are TRBV2 and TRBJ1-4; 9 bases are a match to TRBD1. The V and J ends lost 9 bases and 7 bases, in that order; junction bases with no gene match: 9. The germline V gene has CDR1 SNHLY and CDR2 FYNNEI. CDR3 length: 14 residues. The CDR3 nucleotides are TGTGCCAGTACCCGGGACAGGGTGACTGAAAAACTGTTTTTT. Encoded protein: CASTRDRVTEKLFF.